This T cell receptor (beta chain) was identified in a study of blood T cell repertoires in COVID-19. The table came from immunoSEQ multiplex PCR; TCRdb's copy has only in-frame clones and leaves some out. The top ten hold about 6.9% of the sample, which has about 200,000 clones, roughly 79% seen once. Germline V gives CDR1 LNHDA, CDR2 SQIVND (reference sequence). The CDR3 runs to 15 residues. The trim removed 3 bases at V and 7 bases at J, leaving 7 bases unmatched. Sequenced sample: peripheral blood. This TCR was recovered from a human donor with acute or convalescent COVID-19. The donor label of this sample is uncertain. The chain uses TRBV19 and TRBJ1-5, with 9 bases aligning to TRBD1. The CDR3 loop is CASSIRTGGRQPQHF. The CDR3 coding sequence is TGTGCCAGTAGTATTAGAACAGGGGGCCGGCAGCCCCAGCATTTT.